The clone carrying this T cell receptor (beta chain) was detected many times. The antigen is not known. Trimming took 0 bases from V and 0 from J; bases not matched to a gene: 2. This CDR3 has 15 amino acids. Germline CDR1 is MNHEY and CDR2 is SVGAGI. The record originates from a study of T cell repertoires in cytomegalovirus infection. Study at large: Indications came from public TCR beta signatures; they pointed to CMV infection and to a matching HLA type. Broader study findings: Summed frequency of public TCR beta families distinguished CMV carriers with the relevant HLA. Dominating the ex vivo response were HLA-C-restricted CMV-specific TCR beta clonotypes.

TCRdb independently ran MiXCR on the reads; one entry per CDR3 protein. The table shows over 300,000 distinct CDR3 sequences, with roughly a sixth occurring only once. The chain carries TRBV6-5 and TRBJ2-7, with 7 bases matching TRBD1. The TCR comes from a human donor in good health (CMV status not recorded). Some clones in this sample may be carry-over from other donors' samples. The sequencing sample was made of PBMCs. The CDR3 DNA follows: TGTGCCAGCAGTTACTCGGGGACAGTCTCCTACGAGCAGTACTTC. Protein product: CASSYSGTVSYEQYF.